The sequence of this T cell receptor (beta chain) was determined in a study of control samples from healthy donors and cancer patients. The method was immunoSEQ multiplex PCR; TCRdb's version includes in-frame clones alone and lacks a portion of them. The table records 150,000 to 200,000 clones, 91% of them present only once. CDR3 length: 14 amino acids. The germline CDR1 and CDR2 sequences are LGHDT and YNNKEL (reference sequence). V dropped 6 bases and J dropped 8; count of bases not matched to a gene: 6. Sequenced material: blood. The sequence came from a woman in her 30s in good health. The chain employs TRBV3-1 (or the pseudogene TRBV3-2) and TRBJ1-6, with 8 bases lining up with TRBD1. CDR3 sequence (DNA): TGTGCCAGCAGAGGACAGGGTCGGGATTCACCCCTCCACTTT. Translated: CASRGQGRDSPLHF.